These 18 T cell receptor beta chains were all obtained from the same sample, sequenced in a study of blood T cells in healthy people across ages. Next came a second PCR, run for about 7 to 12 cycles, which used a sample-barcoded 5' primer along with a J-beta primer mix. One entry per CDR3 protein, called by TCRdb with MiXCR from the 5' RACE reads. The table has 890,000 or so distinct CDR3 sequences, 60% to 80% seen once. The specimen was blood. The source is a man aged 25-45 years in good health.

This clonotype was seen only a few times. CDR3 DNA sequence: TGTGCCACCAGTGATGCCGGGACAGGGGGGACTGAAGCTTTCTTT. This translates into CATSDAGTGGTEAFF. The chain uses TRBV24-1 and TRBJ1-1; 11 bases are shared with TRBD1. After removal of 3 bases from V and 5 bases from J, the junction contained 4 bases not matched to a gene. The CDR3 has 15 amino acids. The germline gives CDR1 KGHDR, CDR2 SFDVKD.

This clonotype has just a few counts. Mismatch with germline at one junction end may stem from a read error. The chain combines TRBV6-2 or TRBV6-3 with TRBJ1-1; D not certain. The CDR3 runs 14 residues. Germline CDR1 is MNHEY and CDR2 is SVGEGT. CDR3: CASTYGFEYTEAFF. CDR3 nucleotides: TGTGCCAGCACTTACGGGTTTGAGTACACTGAAGCTTTCTTT.

For this clonotype: At one end the junction does not follow the germline gene, possibly because of a read error. The chain joins TRBV15 to TRBJ2-7; D is perhaps TRBD2 (6 bases). This CDR3 is 14 amino acids long. CDR1 LNHNV and CDR2 YYDKDF come from the germline V gene (reference sequence). The DNA for the CDR3 is TGCGCCACCAGCAGAGATCTAGGCGGGGACGAGCAGTACTTC. Residues: CATSRDLGGDEQYF. The variable domain in full, with the rest retrieved from reference TRBV15 and TRBJ2-7, is DAMVIQNPRYQVTQFGKPVTLSCSQTLNHNVMYWYQQKSSQAPKLLFHYYDKDFNNEADTPDNFQSRRPNTSFCFLDIRSPGLGDTAMYLCATSRDLGGDEQYFGPGTRLTVT.

The chain employs TRBV2 and TRBJ1-1; D uncertain. Germline lookup yields CDR1 SNHLY and CDR2 FYNNEI. The V gene lost 0 bases and the J gene lost 6 bases, with 11 bases spanning the gap. There are 14 residues in the CDR3. CDR3 nucleotide sequence: TGTGCCAGCAGTGAAGCAACAGACGTTTCTGAAGCTTTCTTT. Protein: CASSEATDVSEAFF.

This chain connects TRBV13 to TRBJ2-5, with 9 bases aligning to TRBD2. Germline V lookup: CDR1 PRHDT, CDR2 FYEKMQ (reference sequence). The CDR3 sequence is 15 residues long. V gave up 7 bases and J gave up 1 base; unmatched junction bases: 7. The CDR3 DNA sequence: TGTGCCAGCAAAGACAAGCGGGGGGCCCAAGAGACCCAGTACTTC. Translating it yields CASKDKRGAQETQYF.

The chain has TRBV7-3 and TRBJ1-2; 8 nucleotides line up with TRBD1. The CDR3 contains 17 residues. Germline CDR1 and CDR2: SGHTA and FQGTGA. V gave up 5 bases and J gave up 7 bases; unmatched junction bases: 18. CDR3 nucleotide sequence: TGTGCCAGCAGCCGGACAGGGAGTAACCCTTTCGACTCTGGCTACACCTTC. Translation: CASSRTGSNPFDSGYTF. The whole variable domain, filled in from reference TRBV7-3 and TRBJ1-2, reads GAGVSQTPSNKVTEKGKYVELRCDPISGHTALYWYRQSLGQGPEFLIYFQGTGAADDSGLPNDRFFAVRPEGSVSTLKIQRTERGDSAVYLCASSRTGSNPFDSGYTFGSGTRLTVV.

The chain combines TRBV2 with TRBJ1-1, with 7 bases lining up with TRBD1. This CDR3 has 16 amino acids. The junction had 12 bases not matched to a gene; V was cut back by 4 bases and J by 4 bases. In germline, CDR1 is SNHLY, CDR2 FYNNEI. CDR3 bases: TGTGCCAGCAGTGGGGCACAGGGGAAGACGGGCACTGAAGCTTTCTTT. As protein: CASSGAQGKTGTEAFF.

This chain links TRBV20-1 with TRBJ2-5; 9 bases agree with TRBD2. The CDR3 is 15 residues long. In germline, CDR1 is DFQATT, CDR2 SNEGSKA (reference sequence). Germline trimming cut 4 bases from V and 2 bases from J; bases unmatched to any gene: 8. Written as DNA, the CDR3 is TGCAGTGCTACAGCGGGGGGTCCCATGCAAGAGACCCAGTACTTC. Protein product: CSATAGGPMQETQYF.

The chain employs TRBV30 and TRBJ1-2, with 8 bases matching TRBD1. CDR3 length equals 14 residues. Germline CDR1 is GTSNPN and CDR2 is SVGIG (reference sequence). V lost 0 bases, J lost 5 bases, and 5 bases stayed unmatched. CDR3 region: CAWSVLGQAYGYTF. The CDR3 coding sequence is TGTGCCTGGAGTGTATTGGGACAGGCTTATGGCTACACCTTC.

J is TRBJ2-5 and V is TRBV10-3, with unresolved D. Germline V gene data show CDR1 as ENHRY and CDR2 as SYGVKD. Deletions cut 3 bases from V and 1 base from J, with 9 bases between. This CDR3 has 14 amino acids. The CDR3 spells CAISEDRVQETQYF. The CDR3 DNA follows: TGTGCCATCAGTGAAGATAGGGTCCAAGAGACCCAGTACTTC.

In its sample, this clonotype was seen a few times. The J gene is TRBJ1-6, the V gene TRBV12-3 or TRBV12-4; possibly TRBD1 for D (6 bases). This CDR3 spans 14 amino acids. The ends were cut back, 5 bases at V and 4 bases at J, with 9 bases in the middle. For the CDR3, the DNA is TGTGCCAGCAGTAAGGACAGTTATAATTCACCCCTCCACTTT. Its translation is CASSKDSYNSPLHF.

This clonotype was counted only a few times. The CDR3: CATGTSGGDLFTMSPFF. In nucleotides, the CDR3 is TGTGCCACCGGGACTAGCGGGGGAGACTTATTTACAATGAGCCCGTTCTTC. V gene TRBV10-3 combines with J gene TRBJ2-1; TRBD2 agrees at 14 bases. Germline values: CDR1 ENHRY, CDR2 SYGVKD. The CDR3 has 17 amino acids. V was clipped by 10 bases and J by 15 bases; unmatched bases: 23.

V is TRBV5-1 and J is TRBJ2-2; maybe TRBD2 (6 bases). Germline CDR1 SGHRS, CDR2 YFSETQ. This CDR3 region has 14 residues. Trimming took 10 bases from V and 3 from J, leaving 16 bases between them. This CDR3 is CASRRDDYTGELFF. Here the CDR3 DNA reads TGCGCCTCGAGGAGGGACGACTACACCGGGGAGCTGTTTTTT.

This chain uses TRBV4-3 with TRBJ2-3; 7 bases fit TRBD1. Looked up from germline, CDR1 is LGHNA and CDR2 is YSLEER. With V trimmed by 4 bases and J by 4 bases, 11 bases remained unmatched. The CDR3 consists of 16 residues. The CDR3 bases are TGCGCCAGCAGCCCGGACAGGAGCCCTGGGGCAGATACGCAGTATTTT. Translation: CASSPDRSPGADTQYF.

The genes are TRBV9 and TRBJ2-7; 10 bases line up with TRBD1. The CDR3 has 16 amino acids. J lost 5 bases, V lost 0 bases, and 8 bases had no gene match. CDR1 is SGDLS and CDR2 is YYNGEE in the germline V gene. The DNA for the CDR3 is TGTGCCAGCAGCGTAGCATTGAGGGACAGGGGCGACGAGCAGTACTTC. Encoded protein: CASSVALRDRGDEQYF.

The V call is TRBV12-3 or TRBV12-4, the J call TRBJ2-3; no clear D gene. The CDR3 has 18 residues. The V end was cut by 3 bases, the J end by 1 base, with 20 bases between. DNA of the CDR3: TGTGCCAGCAGTTTTGCCCGGTATGAAACTCTCCGCACAGATACGCAGTATTTT. Its protein product is CASSFARYETLRTDTQYF.

V is TRBV29-1 and J is TRBJ1-2; the match to TRBD1 covers 10 bases. With V trimmed by 1 base and J by 8 bases, 4 bases remained unmatched. CDR1 and CDR2 (germline): SQVTM, ANQGSEA. The CDR3 loop spans 13 amino acids. The CDR3 nucleotides are TGCAGCGTTGAAGTTGGACAGGGGGTGGGCTACACCTTC. This translates into CSVEVGQGVGYTF.

The rearrangement uses TRBV7-9 and TRBJ2-4, with D perhaps TRBD1 (7 bases). V lost 4 bases and J 5 bases, leaving 12 bases between the germline ends. This CDR3 contains 14 residues. Germline-derived CDR1 and CDR2 are SEHNR and FQNEAQ (reference sequence). The CDR3 nucleotides read TGTGCCAGCAGCTATAGCAGGGGGGAAAACATTCAGTACTTC. Residues: CASSYSRGENIQYF.